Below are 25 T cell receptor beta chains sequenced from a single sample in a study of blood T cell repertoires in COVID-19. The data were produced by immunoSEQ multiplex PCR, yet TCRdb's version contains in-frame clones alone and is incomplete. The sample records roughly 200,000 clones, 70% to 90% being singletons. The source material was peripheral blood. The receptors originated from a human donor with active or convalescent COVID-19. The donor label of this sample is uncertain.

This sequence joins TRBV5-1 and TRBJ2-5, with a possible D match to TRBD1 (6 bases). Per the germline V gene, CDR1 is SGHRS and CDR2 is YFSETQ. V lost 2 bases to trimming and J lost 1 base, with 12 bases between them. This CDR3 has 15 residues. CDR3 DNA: TGCGCCAGCAGCTTCCCTTTAGGGGGCCAAGAGACCCAGTACTTC. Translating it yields CASSFPLGGQETQYF.

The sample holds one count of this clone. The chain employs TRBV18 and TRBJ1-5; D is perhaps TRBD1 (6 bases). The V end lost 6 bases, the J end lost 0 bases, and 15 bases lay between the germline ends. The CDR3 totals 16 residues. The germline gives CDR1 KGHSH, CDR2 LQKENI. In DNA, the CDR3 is TGTGCCAGCTCCTACGGACAGCCCGATAGCAATCAGCCCCAGCATTTT. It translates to CASSYGQPDSNQPQHF. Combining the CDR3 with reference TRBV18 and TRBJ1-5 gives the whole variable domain NAGVMQNPRHLVRRRGQEARLRCSPMKGHSHVYWYRQLPEEGLKFMVYLQKENIIDESGMPKERFSAEFPKEGPSILRIQQVVRGDSAAYFCASSYGQPDSNQPQHFGDGTRLSIL.

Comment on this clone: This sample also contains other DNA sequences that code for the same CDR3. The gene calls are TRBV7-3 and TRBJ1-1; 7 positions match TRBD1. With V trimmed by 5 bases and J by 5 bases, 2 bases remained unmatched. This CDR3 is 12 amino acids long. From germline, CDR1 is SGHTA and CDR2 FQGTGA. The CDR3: CASSPGGTEAFF. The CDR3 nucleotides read TGTGCCAGCAGCCCAGGGGGGACTGAAGCTTTCTTT.

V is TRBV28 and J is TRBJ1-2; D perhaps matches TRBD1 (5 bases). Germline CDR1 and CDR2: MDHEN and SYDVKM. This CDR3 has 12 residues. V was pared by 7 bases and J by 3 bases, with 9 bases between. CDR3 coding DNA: TGTGCCAGCATGTTAGGGGACTATGGCTACACCTTC. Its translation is CASMLGDYGYTF.

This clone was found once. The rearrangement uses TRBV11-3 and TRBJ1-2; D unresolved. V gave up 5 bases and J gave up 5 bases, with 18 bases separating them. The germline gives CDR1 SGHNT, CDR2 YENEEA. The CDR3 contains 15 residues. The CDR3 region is CASSTEGGRAYGYTF. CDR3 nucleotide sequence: TGTGCCAGCAGCACCGAGGGAGGGAGAGCGTATGGCTACACCTTC.

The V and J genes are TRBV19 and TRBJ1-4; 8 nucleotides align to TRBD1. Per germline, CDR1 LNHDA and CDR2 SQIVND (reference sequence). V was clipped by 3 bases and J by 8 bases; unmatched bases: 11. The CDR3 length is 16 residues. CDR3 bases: TGTGCCAGTAGTATCGGCCGGACAGGGCTAAGGGAAAAACTGTTTTTT. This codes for CASSIGRTGLREKLFF.

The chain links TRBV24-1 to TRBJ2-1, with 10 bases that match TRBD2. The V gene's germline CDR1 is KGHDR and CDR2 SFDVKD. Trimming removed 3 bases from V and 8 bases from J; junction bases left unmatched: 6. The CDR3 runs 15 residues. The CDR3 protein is CATSDRVSGRDEQFF. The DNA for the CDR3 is TGTGCCACCAGTGATAGGGTAAGCGGGAGGGATGAGCAGTTCTTC.

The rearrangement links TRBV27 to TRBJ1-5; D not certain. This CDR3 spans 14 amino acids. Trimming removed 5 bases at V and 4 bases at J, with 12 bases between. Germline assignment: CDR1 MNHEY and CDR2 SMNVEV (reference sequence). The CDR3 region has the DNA TGTGCCAGCAGTCAGACAAGGTTAAATCAGCCCCAGCATTTT. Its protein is CASSQTRLNQPQHF.

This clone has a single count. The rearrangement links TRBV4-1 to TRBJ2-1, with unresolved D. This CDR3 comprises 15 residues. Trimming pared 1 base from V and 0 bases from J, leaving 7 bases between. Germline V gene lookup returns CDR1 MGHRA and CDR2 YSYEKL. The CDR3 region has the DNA TGCGCCAGCAGCCAAGTTTGGAGCTCCTACAATGAGCAGTTCTTC. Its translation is CASSQVWSSYNEQFF.

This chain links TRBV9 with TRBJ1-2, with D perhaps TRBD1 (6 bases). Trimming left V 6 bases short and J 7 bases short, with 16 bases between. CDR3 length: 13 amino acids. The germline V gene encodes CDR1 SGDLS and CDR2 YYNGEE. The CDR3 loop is CASTPGGASGYTF. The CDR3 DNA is TGTGCCAGCACCCCTGGGGGGGCGTCTGGCTACACCTTC.

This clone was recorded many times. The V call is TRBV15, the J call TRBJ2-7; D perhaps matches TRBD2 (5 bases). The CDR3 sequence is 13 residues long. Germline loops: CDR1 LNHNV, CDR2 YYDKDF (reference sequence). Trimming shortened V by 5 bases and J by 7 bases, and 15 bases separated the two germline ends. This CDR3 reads CATSLRDGDEQYF. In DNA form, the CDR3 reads TGTGCCACCAGCCTTCGGGATGGGGATGAGCAGTACTTC.

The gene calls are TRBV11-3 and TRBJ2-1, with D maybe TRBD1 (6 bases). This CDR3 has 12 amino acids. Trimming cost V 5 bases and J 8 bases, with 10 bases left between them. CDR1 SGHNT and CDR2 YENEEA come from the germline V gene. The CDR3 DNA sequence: TGTGCCAGCAGCCTTCGACAGGATGAGCAGTTCTTC. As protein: CASSLRQDEQFF.

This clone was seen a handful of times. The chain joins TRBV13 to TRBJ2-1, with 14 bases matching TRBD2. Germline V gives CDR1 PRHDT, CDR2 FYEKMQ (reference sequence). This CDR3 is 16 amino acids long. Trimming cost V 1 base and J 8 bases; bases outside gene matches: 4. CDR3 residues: CASSLVGLAGVHEQFF. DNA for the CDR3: TGTGCCAGCAGCTTAGTGGGACTAGCGGGAGTGCATGAGCAGTTCTTC.

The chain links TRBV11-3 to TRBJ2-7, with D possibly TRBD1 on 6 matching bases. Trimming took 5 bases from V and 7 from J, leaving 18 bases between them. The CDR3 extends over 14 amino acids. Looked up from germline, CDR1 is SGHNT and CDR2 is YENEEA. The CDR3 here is CASSTGQFPREQYF. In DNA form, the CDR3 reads TGTGCCAGCAGCACCGGACAGTTTCCTAGAGAGCAGTACTTC.

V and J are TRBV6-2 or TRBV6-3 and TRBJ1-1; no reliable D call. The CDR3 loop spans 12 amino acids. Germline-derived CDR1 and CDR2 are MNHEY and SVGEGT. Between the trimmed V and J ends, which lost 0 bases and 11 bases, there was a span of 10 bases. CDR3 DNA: TGTGCCAGCAGTTACTCGAGAGGGTCCGCTTTCTTT. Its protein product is CASSYSRGSAFF.

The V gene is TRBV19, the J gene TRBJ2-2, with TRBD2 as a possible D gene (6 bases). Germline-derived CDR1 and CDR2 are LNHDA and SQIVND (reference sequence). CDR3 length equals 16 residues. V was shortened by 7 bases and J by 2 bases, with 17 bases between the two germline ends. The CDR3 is CASIRAGSGNTGELFF. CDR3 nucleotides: TGTGCCAGTATCAGAGCTGGTAGCGGTAACACCGGGGAGCTGTTTTTT.

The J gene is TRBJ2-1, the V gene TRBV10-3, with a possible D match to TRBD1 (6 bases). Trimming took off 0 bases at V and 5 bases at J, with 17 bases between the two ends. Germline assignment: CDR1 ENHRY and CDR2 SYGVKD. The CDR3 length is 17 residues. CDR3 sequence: CAISESKGHAIDNEQFF. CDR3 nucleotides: TGTGCCATCAGTGAGTCGAAGGGACACGCCATTGACAATGAGCAGTTCTTC.

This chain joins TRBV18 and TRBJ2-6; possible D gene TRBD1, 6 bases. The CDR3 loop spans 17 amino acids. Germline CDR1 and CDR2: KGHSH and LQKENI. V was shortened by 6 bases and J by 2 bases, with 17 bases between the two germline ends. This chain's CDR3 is CASSHRDTATGANVLTF. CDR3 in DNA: TGTGCCAGCTCCCACCGGGACACGGCGACTGGGGCCAACGTCCTGACTTTC.

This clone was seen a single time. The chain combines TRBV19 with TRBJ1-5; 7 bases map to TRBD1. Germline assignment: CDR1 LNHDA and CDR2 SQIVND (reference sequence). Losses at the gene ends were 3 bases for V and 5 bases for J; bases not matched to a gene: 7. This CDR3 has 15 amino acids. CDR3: CASSIGRDRYQPQHF. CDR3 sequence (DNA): TGTGCCAGTAGTATCGGTCGGGACAGATATCAGCCCCAGCATTTT.

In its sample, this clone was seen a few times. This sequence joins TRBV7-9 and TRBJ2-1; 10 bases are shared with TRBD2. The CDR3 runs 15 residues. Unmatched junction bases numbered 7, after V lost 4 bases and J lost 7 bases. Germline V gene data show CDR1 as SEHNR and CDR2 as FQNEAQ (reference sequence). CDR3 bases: TGTGCCAGCAGCTCTCTAGCGGGAGTGGGGAATGAGCAGTTCTTC. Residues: CASSSLAGVGNEQFF.

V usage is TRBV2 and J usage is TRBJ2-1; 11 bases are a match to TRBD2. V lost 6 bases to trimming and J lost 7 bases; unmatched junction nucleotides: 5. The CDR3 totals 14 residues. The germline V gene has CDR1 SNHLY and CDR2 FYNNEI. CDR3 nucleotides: TGTGCCAGCAGGACGACTAGCGGGGTAAATGAGCAGTTCTTC. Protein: CASRTTSGVNEQFF. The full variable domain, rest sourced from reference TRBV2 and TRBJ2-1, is EPEVTQTPSHQVTQMGQEVILRCVPISNHLYFYWYRQILGQKVEFLVSFYNNEISEKSEIFDDQFSVERPDGSNFTLKIRSTKLEDSAMYFCASRTTSGVNEQFFGPGTRLTVL.

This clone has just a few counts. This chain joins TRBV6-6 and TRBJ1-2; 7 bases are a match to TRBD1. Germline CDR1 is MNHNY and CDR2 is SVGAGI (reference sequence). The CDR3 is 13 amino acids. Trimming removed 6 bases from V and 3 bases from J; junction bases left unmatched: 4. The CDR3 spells CASSDRDHYGYTF. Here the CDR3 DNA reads TGTGCCAGCAGCGACAGGGACCACTATGGCTACACCTTC.

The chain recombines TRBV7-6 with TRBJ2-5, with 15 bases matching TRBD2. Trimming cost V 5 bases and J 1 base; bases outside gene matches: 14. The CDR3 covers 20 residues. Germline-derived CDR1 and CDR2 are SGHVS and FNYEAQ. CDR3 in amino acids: CASSPILRGTSGRSQETQYF. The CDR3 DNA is TGTGCCAGCAGCCCCATTCTTCGCGGGACTAGCGGGAGGAGCCAAGAGACCCAGTACTTC.

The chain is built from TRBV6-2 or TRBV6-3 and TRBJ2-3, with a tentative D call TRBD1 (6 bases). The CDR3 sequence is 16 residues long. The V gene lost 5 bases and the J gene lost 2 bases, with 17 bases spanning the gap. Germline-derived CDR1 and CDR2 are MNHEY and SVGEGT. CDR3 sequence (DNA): TGTGCCAGCAGTCCCTCTCAGGGGACCCACACAGATACGCAGTATTTT. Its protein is CASSPSQGTHTDTQYF.

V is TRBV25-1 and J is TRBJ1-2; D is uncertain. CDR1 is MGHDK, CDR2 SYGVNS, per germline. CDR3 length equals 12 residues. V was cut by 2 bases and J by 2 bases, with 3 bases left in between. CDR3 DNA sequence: TGTGCCAGCAGTGAACCGAACTATGGCTACACCTTC. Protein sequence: CASSEPNYGYTF.